This TCR beta chain was sequenced in a study of early T cells in non-severe SARS-CoV-2 infection listed by TCRdb under 2021. About the study as a whole: Bulk RNA from unsorted whole blood was used for TCR sequencing, so alpha and beta chains could not be paired.

In its sample, this clonotype was seen a few times. Its binding antigen is unknown. The sample holds no much larger clone one base away, and base qualities are not on file. Library preparation employed 5' RACE. TCRdb records NextSeq 500 as the sequencer. The TCR library protocol attached unique molecular identifiers to individual cDNA molecules to correct for sequencing error and PCR bias. Both TCR alpha and beta chains were sequenced, and tight co-correlation was observed between alpha and beta sequence abundances in each sample. As for how the authors treated the data: V gene, J gene and CDR3 annotation of TCR sequences was performed with Decombinator V4. TCRs were defined as expanded if a significant change between any two time points was detected under a Poisson model with p below 0.0001. TCR abundances were normalised to the total number of TCRs sequenced in each sample and reported as counts per million. VDJdb, accessed 1 November 2021, was searched for CMV, EBV and SARS-CoV-2 annotated TCRs, with TCRs annotated for multiple antigens excluded. TCRdb redid the processing of the public reads, applying fastp at Q25 and MiXCR, and retained in-frame beta chains. All rows with the same CDR3 protein become a single entry with the most common DNA and genes. TCRdb's processing, not the authors', yielded these V and J calls. This sample comprises some 59,000 distinct CDR3 sequences, roughly a tenth of them detected only once. The ten largest clones capture around 4.3% of the sample.

The paper as a whole reports these results and caveats: VDJdb matching was skewed toward anti-spike CD8 responses and likely underestimated virus-specific expansions, missing private and CD4 specificities.

Set within a cohort of healthcare workers in London, UK, this nested case-control study involved weekly PCR testing of nasopharyngeal swabs along with blood sampling. Between 23 and 31 March 2020, the week of the UK lockdown, healthcare workers were enrolled and then followed up weekly for as long as 16 weeks. The sequencing input was whole blood. The clonotype comes from an adult who was a healthcare worker with PCR-confirmed SARS-CoV-2 infection or an uninfected control (not recorded which).

The DNA is as follows: TGTGCCAGCAGCAACTCCGGGACCGCCGGGATAGATACGCAGTATTTT. Translated, this is CASSNSGTAGIDTQYF. The V and J genes are TRBV7-9 and TRBJ2-3; the D segment may tentatively be TRBD1 or TRBD2, each giving 5 matched bases. V loses 5 bases of germline sequence and J loses 5 bases, and the interval between the two ends is 20 bases. Inclusive of the bounding cysteine and phenylalanine, the CDR3 is 16 residues long. Only the CDR3 portion is preserved as DNA: 48 bases, with reading frame beginning at the first base. Reading the germline V gene (reference sequence) gives CDR1 SEHNR and CDR2 FQNEAQ. The CDR3, completed at both ends by the reference TRBV7-9 and TRBJ2-3 genes, gives the full variable domain DTGVSQNPRHKITKRGQNVTFRCDPISEHNRLYWYRQTLGQGPEFLTYFQNEAQLEKSRLLSDRFSAERPKGSFSTLEIQRTEQGDSAMYLCASSNSGTAGIDTQYFGPGTRLTVL.